One sample yielded the 10 T cell receptor beta chains listed below, sequenced in a study of cytomegalovirus exposure and HLA in healthy donors. Use of 60 Vbeta and 13 Jbeta primers characterized the PCR. Assay used: immunoSEQ multiplex PCR; TCRdb lists only in-frame clones, some missing. The top ten hold approximately 3% of the sample, which has roughly 93,000 clones, 76% seen once. Material: PBMCs. Every receptor here comes from a man aged 40-50 years in good health and CMV-seronegative.

The rearrangement joins TRBV7-2 to TRBJ1-1, with D perhaps matching TRBD1 (5 bases). CDR3 length equals 13 residues. Germline CDR1 is SGHTA and CDR2 is FQGNSA. V was clipped by 5 bases and J by 7 bases, with 14 bases between them. CDR3 amino acids: CASSHPTAYEAFF. CDR3 coding DNA: TGTGCCAGCAGCCATCCGACAGCTTATGAAGCTTTCTTT.

V and J are TRBV7-3 and TRBJ2-1; 11 bases fit TRBD2. This CDR3 contains 15 residues. V dropped 5 bases and J dropped 7; count of bases not matched to a gene: 7. Germline values: CDR1 SGHTA, CDR2 FQGTGA. CDR3 protein: CASSRLPSGGNEQFF. CDR3 nucleotide sequence: TGTGCCAGCAGCCGCCTGCCTAGCGGGGGGAATGAGCAGTTCTTC.

J is TRBJ1-5 and V is TRBV6-1, with 10 bases identical to TRBD1. This CDR3 contains 15 residues. CDR1 MNHNS and CDR2 SASEGT come from the germline V gene. The trim removed 7 bases at V and 1 base at J, leaving 4 bases unmatched. The CDR3 sequence: CASIGTGVSNQPQHF. The CDR3 region has the DNA TGTGCCAGCATAGGGACAGGGGTAAGCAATCAGCCCCAGCATTTT.

This chain uses TRBV29-1 with TRBJ2-7, with 11 bases aligning to TRBD2. The CDR3 length is 14 residues. CDR1 and CDR2 from the germline V gene are SQVTM and ANQGSEA. J gave up 4 bases and V 4 bases, and 6 bases lay outside the gene matches. The CDR3 DNA sequence: TGCAGCGTTGTTGGTAGCGGGGGGGTATACGAGCAGTACTTC. Translating gives CSVVGSGGVYEQYF.

The chain employs TRBV7-9 and TRBJ2-2, with 14 bases aligning to TRBD2. V was clipped by 0 bases and J by 0 bases; unmatched bases: 0. CDR1 is SEHNR and CDR2 is FQNEAQ in the germline V gene (reference sequence). The CDR3 covers 18 residues. CDR3 in amino acids: CASSLATSGGANTGELFF. CDR3 bases: TGTGCCAGCAGCTTAGCGACTAGCGGGGGGGCGAACACCGGGGAGCTGTTTTTT.

Written as DNA, the CDR3 is TGTGCCAGCAGTCAACCGAGGTTTGGTAGTTCACCCCTCCACTTT. As protein: CASSQPRFGSSPLHF. The chain joins TRBV28 to TRBJ1-6; unclear D gene. Trimming took off 5 bases at V and 9 bases at J, with 17 bases between the two ends. The CDR3 consists of 15 residues. CDR1 and CDR2 (germline): MDHEN, SYDVKM.

The V and J genes are TRBV30 and TRBJ1-6; D not certain. V gave up 0 bases and J gave up 6 bases, with 9 bases separating them. This CDR3 is 14 amino acids long. Germline-derived CDR1 and CDR2 are GTSNPN and SVGIG (reference sequence). DNA of the CDR3: TGTGCCTGGAGTGTTTCCGGGGTTAATTCACCCCTCCACTTT. Translation: CAWSVSGVNSPLHF.

This clone was picked up a small number of times. This rearrangement joins TRBV18 to TRBJ2-7, with TRBD2 identical over 16 bases. There are 21 residues in the CDR3. The V and J ends lost 0 bases and 4 bases, in that order; junction bases with no gene match: 15. Germline CDR1 reads KGHSH; CDR2 reads LQKENI. For the CDR3, the DNA is TGTGCCAGCTCACCACCGCTCCAGGGACTAGCGGGGGGGCCTCCATTATACGAGCAGTACTTC. Translating it yields CASSPPLQGLAGGPPLYEQYF.

Remarks on this clone: The same CDR3 can be traced to other DNA sequences in this sample. This chain links TRBV27 with TRBJ2-7, with D perhaps TRBD1 (6 bases). Trimming left V 2 bases short and J 3 bases short, with 14 bases between. CDR1 MNHEY and CDR2 SMNVEV come from the germline V gene (reference sequence). The CDR3 extends over 15 amino acids. The CDR3 sequence: CASSLEGTFLYEQYF. Here the CDR3 DNA reads TGTGCCAGCAGTTTAGAGGGGACATTTCTCTACGAGCAGTACTTC.

V is TRBV2 and J is TRBJ1-1; no firm D call. The CDR3 consists of 13 residues. With 9 bases removed from V and 1 base from J, the gap between germline ends came to 12 bases. Germline lookup yields CDR1 SNHLY and CDR2 FYNNEI. The DNA of the CDR3 is TGTGCCAGGACTGACTCTACGAACACTGAAGCTTTCTTT. Residues: CARTDSTNTEAFF.